The entry below describes one T cell receptor (beta chain). The antigen it binds to is not known. Nothing much larger sits one base from this clone, and base qualities are not available. ICON enrollment began in the first half of 2016, and the last patient was enrolled in the second half of 2018. A subcohort of some 75 patients provided fresh tumor and matched uninvolved tissue for in-depth immune analyses, with TCR sequencing among those analyses. DNA isolated from bulk tissue, without cell sorting, was used for TCR sequencing. This entry belongs to a study of tumor-infiltrating lymphocytes in localized non-small cell lung cancer (dated by TCRdb to the early 2020s). Regarding the complete study: Several histologies were represented in the cohort, which also included both smokers and never-smokers as well as patients whose samples were collected after neoadjuvant chemotherapy. Flow cytometry, multiplex immunofluorescence, RNA-seq, exome sequencing and proteomics were applied to the same patients as TCR sequencing, which was one of several integrated assays. The overall ICON cohort comprised around 150 surgical patients with localized non-small cell lung cancer whose tumors were resected. Each patient provided resected tumor tissue plus uninvolved lung tissue from the same patient, with the uninvolved lung tissue described as non-adjacent to the tumor. A total of roughly 57 patients were included in the paired tumor versus uninvolved lung comparison of immunoSEQ T-cell fraction.

The T-cell fraction in tumor and uninvolved lung tissue was obtained from TCR sequencing using the immunoSEQ assay. In the source study's methods: For survival analysis, patients were divided into high (upper tertile) and low (lower two tertiles) T-cell fraction groups, which were compared by log-rank test. A signed-rank test was used to test paired tumor versus uninvolved lung differences in T-cell fraction. TCRdb limited this immuneACCESS table to in-frame rearrangements with V and J called. A share of clones is missing; checked studies link under half to unresolved V genes, and the rest is unexplained. V and J calls and clone size come straight from that table; D and trimming were deduced from the DNA. The sample includes just under 30,000 clones, with approximately 85% observed a single time. The top ten hold roughly 2% of the sample. Study-level results and caveats: The TCR-derived T-cell fraction showed no difference between the flow cytometry-defined immunotypes IM1 (good prognosis) and IM2 (poor prognosis). TCRbeta sequencing supported higher T cell infiltration in tumors than in uninvolved lung tissue, consistent with immunofluorescence CD3 counts. Recurrence-free survival showed no association with tumor T-cell fraction from TCR sequencing (p = 0.61). Assay coverage varied across patients depending on available tissue quantity, so only a subset of the cohort had TCR sequencing. Different pieces of the same tissue were used for different assays, so technical variation could not be separated from intratumor heterogeneity.

The sequenced material came from lung tumor tissue. The clonotype was recovered from a human donor with non-small cell lung cancer.

The nucleotides are TGCGCCAGCAGCCAAGAGACCAGGATTTACGAGCAGTACTTC. Its translation reads: CASSQETRIYEQYF. The chain uses TRBV4-1 and TRBJ2-7; the D gene lacks a confident call. From the cysteine through the phenylalanine, the CDR3 covers 14 amino acids. Only the CDR3 DNA stays, 42 bases, in frame from base 1. CDR1 and CDR2, looked up from the germline V gene, are MGHRA and YSYEKL. V drops 0 bases and J drops 4 bases, leaving 10 bases in between.